This T cell receptor beta chain was profiled in a study of cytomegalovirus exposure and HLA in healthy donors. Study outcomes and limitations: The study flagged roughly 150 TCR beta chains as cytomegalovirus-associated. Presence/absence analyses supposed approximately even sequencing depth among donors.

This PCR relied on a set of 60 Vbeta primers and 13 Jbeta primers. Assay: immunoSEQ multiplex PCR; the TCRdb copy retains only in-frame clones and omits some. The table includes around 220,000 clones, about 75% detected once. Regarding this clone: Its target is unknown.

This receptor was obtained from a man aged 18 to 29 in good health and CMV-seronegative. The specimen sequenced was PBMCs.

The CDR3 sequence is CASSGNRGRETQYF. CDR3 coding DNA: TGTGCCAGCAGCGGGAATAGGGGGCGAGAGACCCAGTACTTC. This chain uses TRBV11-2 with TRBJ2-5, with 7 nucleotides matching TRBD1. V dropped 5 bases and J dropped 4; count of bases not matched to a gene: 7. The CDR3 runs to 14 residues. CDR1 is SGHAT, CDR2 FQNNGV, per germline. Full variable domain (missing parts from reference TRBV11-2 and TRBJ2-5): EAGVAQSPRYKIIEKRQSVAFWCNPISGHATLYWYQQILGQGPKLLIQFQNNGVVDDSQLPKDRFSAERLKGVDSTLKIQPAKLEDSAVYLCASSGNRGRETQYFGPGTRLLVL.